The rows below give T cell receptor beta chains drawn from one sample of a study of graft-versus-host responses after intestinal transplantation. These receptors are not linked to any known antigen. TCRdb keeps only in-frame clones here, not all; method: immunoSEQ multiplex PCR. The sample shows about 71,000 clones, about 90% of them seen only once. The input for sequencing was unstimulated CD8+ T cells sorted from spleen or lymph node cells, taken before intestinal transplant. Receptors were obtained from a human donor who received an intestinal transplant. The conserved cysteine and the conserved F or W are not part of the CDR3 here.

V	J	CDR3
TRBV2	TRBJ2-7	ASSDTSGSTYEQY
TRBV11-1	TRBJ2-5	ASSLAEETQY
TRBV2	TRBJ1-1	ASGSDRGTLDTEAF
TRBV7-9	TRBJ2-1	ASSLVATNEQF
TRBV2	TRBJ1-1	ASGGGPNTEAF
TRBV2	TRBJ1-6	ASSHPEDRLNSPLH
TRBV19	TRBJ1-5	ASRGTDLYQPQH
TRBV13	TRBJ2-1	ASSSIAGAPYNEQF
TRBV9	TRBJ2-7	ASSVRQASYEQY
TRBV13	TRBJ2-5	ASSLEGGGQETQY
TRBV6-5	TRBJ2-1	ASSYGRGYNEQF
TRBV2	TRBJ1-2	ASQRQGARGYT
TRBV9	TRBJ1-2	ASSAPGTGDNYGYT
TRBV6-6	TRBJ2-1	ASNPPGTSDDEQF
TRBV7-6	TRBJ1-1	ASSRVFVTEAF
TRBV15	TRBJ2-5	ATRNPGTGGRETQY
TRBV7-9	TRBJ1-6	ASSLAAGGGTPLH
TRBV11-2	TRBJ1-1	ASSPPTGGPNTEAF
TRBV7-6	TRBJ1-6	ASSASTGPNSPLH
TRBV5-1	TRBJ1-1	ASSPLDSANTEAF
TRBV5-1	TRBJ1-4	ASSLGGRVGEKLF
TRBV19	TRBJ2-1	ASSVGGLTEWQF